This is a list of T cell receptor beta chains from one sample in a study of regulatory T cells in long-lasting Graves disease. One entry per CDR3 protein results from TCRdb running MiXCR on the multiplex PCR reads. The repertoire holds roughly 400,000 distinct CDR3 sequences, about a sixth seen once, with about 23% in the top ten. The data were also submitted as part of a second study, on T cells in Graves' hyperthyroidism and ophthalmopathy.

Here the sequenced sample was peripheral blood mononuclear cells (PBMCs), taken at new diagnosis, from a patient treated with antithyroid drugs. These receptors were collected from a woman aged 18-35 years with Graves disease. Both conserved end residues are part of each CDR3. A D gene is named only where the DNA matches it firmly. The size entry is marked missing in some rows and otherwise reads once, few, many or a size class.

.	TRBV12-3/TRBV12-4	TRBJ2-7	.	TGTGCCAGCAGTTTAAACGTCGCGCAGTACTTC	CASSLNVAQYF
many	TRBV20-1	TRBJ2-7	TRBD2	TGCAGTGCTTACATGCCGGGAGCGGGGTACGAGCAGTACTTC	CSAYMPGAGYEQYF
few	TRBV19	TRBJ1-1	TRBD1	TGTGCCAGTAGTATAGATCCAGGGGGTAGGGTTCTAGGTACTGAAGCTTTCTTT	CASSIDPGGRVLGTEAFF
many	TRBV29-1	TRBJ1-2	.	TGCAGCGTTGAGACGTCCCAGGAGGGCCTTGGCTACACCTTC	CSVETSQEGLGYTF
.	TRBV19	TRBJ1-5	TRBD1	TGTGCCAGTAGTATAGAGACAGGACAGGGTTTCGCTCAGCCCCAGCATTTT	CASSIETGQGFAQPQHF
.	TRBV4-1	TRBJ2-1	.	TGCGCCAGCAGCCCCGCGACTATCGTTTTCTACAATGAGCAGTTCTTC	CASSPATIVFYNEQFF
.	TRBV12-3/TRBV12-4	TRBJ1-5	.	TGTGCCAGCAGTTTAGAGAGCGGGGGGGCTAGCAATCAGCCCCAGCATTTT	CASSLESGGASNQPQHF
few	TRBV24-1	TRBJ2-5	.	TGTGCCACCAGTGATGGTCGACAGATAGAAGAGACCCAGTACTTC	CATSDGRQIEETQYF
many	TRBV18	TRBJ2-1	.	TGTGCCAGCTCACCAAACGCGGGCAATGAGCAGTTCTTC	CASSPNAGNEQFF
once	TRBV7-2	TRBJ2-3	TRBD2	TGTGCCAGCAGCCCGGGACTAGCGGGACAAGGAGATACGCAGTATTTT	CASSPGLAGQGDTQYF
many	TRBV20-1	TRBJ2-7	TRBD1	TGCAGTGCTAGAGATAAAGACAGGGTTGTACGCTACGAGCAGTACTTC	CSARDKDRVVRYEQYF
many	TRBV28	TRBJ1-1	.	TGTGCCAGCAGTTTACGGGGGGCGAAAGCTTTCTTT	CASSLRGAKAFF
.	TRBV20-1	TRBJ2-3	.	TGCAGTGCTAGAATGTTTGATACGCAGTATTTT	CSARMFDTQYF
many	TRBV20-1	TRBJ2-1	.	TGCAGTGCTAGCGGGGATCACACAGGACTCGTGGATGAGCAGTTCTTC	CSASGDHTGLVDEQFF
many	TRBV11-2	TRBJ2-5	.	TGTGCCAGCAGCTTAGAGGGGTCAGAGACCCAGTACTTC	CASSLEGSETQYF
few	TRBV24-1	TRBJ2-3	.	TGTGCCACCAGTGATGGAACTGGAGCAGATACGCAGTATTTT	CATSDGTGADTQYF
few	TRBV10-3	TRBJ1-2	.	TGTGCCATCAGGGGAGAGCCTTATGCTGGCTACACCTTC	CAIRGEPYAGYTF
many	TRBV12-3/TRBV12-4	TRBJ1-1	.	TGTGCCAGCAGCACGACCGGGCTACAAGCTTTCTTT	CASSTTGLQAFF
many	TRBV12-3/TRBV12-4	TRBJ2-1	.	TGTGCCAGCAGTTTAGTTCAGGGCGTTGGGAATGAGCAGTTCTTC	CASSLVQGVGNEQFF
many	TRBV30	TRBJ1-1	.	TGTGCCTGGAGTGGGGGCCGTTCCTACACTGAAGCTTTCTTT	CAWSGGRSYTEAFF
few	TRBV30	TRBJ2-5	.	TGTGCCTGGAGTACTAGGGGGTTGTACCAAGAGACCCAGTACTTC	CAWSTRGLYQETQYF
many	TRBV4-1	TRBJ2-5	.	TGCGCCAGCAGCCAAGAGGGCAGGGATCAAGAGACCCAGTACTTC	CASSQEGRDQETQYF
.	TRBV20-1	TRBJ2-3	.	TGCAGTGTCGTGGATTGGGGGGAGGACCCCGTTAGCACAGATACGCAGTATTTT	CSVVDWGEDPVSTDTQYF